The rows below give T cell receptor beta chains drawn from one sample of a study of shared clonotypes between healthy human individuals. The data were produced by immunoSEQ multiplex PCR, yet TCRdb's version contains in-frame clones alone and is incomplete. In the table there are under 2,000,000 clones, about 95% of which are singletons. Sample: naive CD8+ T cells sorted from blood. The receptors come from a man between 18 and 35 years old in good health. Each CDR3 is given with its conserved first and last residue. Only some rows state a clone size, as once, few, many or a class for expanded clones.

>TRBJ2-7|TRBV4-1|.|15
CASSPRGQDSYEQYF
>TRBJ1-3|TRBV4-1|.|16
CASSQTPGTVEPTIYF
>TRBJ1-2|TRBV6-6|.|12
CASSLTGDGYTF
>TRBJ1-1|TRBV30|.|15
CAWSVQRGPGTEAFF
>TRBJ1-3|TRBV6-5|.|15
CASSYTPNSGNTIYF
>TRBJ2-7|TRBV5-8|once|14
CASSLPARPDEQYF
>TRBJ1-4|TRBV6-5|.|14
CASSYFQGNEKLFF
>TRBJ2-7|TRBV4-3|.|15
CASSQFYSPAYEQYF
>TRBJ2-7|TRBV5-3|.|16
CARSLELAGVRYEQYF
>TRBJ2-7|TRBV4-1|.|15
CASSQGVGGSYEQYF
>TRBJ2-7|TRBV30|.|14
CAWCCGSPSYEQYF
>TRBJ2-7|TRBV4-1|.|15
CASSPKQAGGREQYF
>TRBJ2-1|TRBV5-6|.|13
CASSGTGYNEQFF
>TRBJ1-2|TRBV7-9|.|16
CASSSPLGDDHYGYTF
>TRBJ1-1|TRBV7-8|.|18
CASSSEPLTGRLGTEAFF
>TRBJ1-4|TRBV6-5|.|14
CASSYEEGNEKLFF
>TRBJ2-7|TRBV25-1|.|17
CASSPPNVMGTPYEQYF
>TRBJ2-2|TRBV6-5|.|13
CASSPGNTGELFF
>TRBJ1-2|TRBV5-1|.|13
CASAGGANYGYTF
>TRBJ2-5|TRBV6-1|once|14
CASSAYRGGETQYF
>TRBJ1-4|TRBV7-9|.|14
CASSYRETNEKLFF
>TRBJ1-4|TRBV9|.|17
CASSAEKFTGSNEKLFF
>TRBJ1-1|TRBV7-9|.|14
CASSQVLSATEAFF
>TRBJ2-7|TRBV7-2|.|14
CASSSTGPAYEQYF
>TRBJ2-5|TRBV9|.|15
CASSSGLAGGETQYF
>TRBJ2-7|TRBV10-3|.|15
CAISELGELLHEQYF
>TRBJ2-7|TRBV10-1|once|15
CASSEYGGRTYEQYF
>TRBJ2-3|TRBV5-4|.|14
CASSLGWGTDTQYF
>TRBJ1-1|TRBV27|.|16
CASSLGGLTGFLGAFF
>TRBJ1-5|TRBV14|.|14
CASSPRGSNQPQHF
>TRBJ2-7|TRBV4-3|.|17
CASSQEFAGEGSNEQYF
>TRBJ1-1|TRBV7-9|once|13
CASSLVEGHEAFF
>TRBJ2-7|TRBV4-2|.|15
CASSQGDRGLYEQYF
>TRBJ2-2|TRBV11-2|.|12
CASSSHTGELFF
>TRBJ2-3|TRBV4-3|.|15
CASSQDLHQGDTQYF
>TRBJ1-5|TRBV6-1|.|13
CASSDFPEQPQHF
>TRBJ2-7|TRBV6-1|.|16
CASSESAGTSAYEQYF
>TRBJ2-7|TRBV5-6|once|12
CASRDREYEQYF
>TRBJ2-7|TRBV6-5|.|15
CASSGQGVFGYEQYF
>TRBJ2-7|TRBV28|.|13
CASSLSRDYEQYF
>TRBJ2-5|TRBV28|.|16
CASSWTSGESWETQYF
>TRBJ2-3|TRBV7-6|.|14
CASSLTGGQDTQYF
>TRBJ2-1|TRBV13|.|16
CASSSERGGQGNEQFF
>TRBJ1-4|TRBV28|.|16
CASSTPGARTNEKLFF
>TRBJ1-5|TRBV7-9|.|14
CASSSVLGTQPQHF